The entry below gives a single TCR beta chain sequence along with its context. The antigen is not known. The data belong to a study of PD-L1 blockade in urothelial cancer. About the research overall: The authors examined blood 3 weeks (second dose) and 6 weeks after treatment start.

Notes on the study in general: Pretreatment peripheral blood TCR clonality that fell below the median predicted better survival among the patients studied. At 3 weeks on treatment, tumor-associated clones expanded more with durable benefit.

Germline values: CDR1 SNHLY, CDR2 FYNNEI. The CDR3 contains 15 residues. The junction had 7 bases not matched to a gene; V was cut back by 1 base and J by 8 bases. Profiling relied on immunoSEQ multiplex PCR, and the TCRdb table lists in-frame clones only, not all of them. The repertoire holds about 51,000 clones, with around 87% as singletons. Patient sample counts ranged from 1 to 8, pretreatment and on-treatment. The input for sequencing was PBMCs, taken around atezolizumab (anti-PD-L1) treatment. This chain connects TRBV2 to TRBJ1-4; the match to TRBD1 covers 7 bases. This TCR was recovered from a man aged 60 to 75 with urothelial cancer. The chain's CDR3 is CASSEVAGGREKLFF. CDR3 coding DNA: TGTGCCAGCAGTGAAGTCGCAGGGGGTCGGGAAAAACTGTTTTTT.